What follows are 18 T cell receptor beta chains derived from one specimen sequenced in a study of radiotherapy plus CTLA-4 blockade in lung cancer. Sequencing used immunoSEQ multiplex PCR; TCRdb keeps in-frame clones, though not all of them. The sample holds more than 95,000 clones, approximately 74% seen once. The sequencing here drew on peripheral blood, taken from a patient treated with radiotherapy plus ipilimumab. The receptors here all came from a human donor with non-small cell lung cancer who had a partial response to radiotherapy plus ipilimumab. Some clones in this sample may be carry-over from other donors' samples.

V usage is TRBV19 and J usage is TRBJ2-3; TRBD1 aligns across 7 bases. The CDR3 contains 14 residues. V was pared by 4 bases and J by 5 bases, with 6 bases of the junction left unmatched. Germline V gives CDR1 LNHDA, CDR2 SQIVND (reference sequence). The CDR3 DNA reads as TGTGCCAGTAGTAGCACAGGGGTGGTAGATACGCAGTATTTT. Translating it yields CASSSTGVVDTQYF. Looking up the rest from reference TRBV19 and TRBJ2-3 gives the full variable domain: DGGITQSPKYLFRKEGQNVTLSCEQNLNHDAMYWYRQDPGQGLRLIYYSQIVNDFQKGDIAEGYSVSREKKESFPLTVTSAQKNPTAFYLCASSSTGVVDTQYFGPGTRLTVL.

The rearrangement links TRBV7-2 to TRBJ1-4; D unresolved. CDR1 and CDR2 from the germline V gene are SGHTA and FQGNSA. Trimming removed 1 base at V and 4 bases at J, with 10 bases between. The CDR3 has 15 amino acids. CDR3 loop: CASSLGRRSNEKLFF. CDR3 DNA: TGTGCCAGCAGCTTAGGCCGCAGAAGTAATGAAAAACTGTTTTTT.

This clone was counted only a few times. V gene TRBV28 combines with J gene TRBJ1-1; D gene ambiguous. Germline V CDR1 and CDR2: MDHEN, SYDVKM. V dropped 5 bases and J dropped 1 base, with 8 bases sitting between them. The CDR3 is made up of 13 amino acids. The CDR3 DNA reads TGTGCCAGCAGTGCGGCCGAGAACACTGAAGCTTTCTTT. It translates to CASSAAENTEAFF.

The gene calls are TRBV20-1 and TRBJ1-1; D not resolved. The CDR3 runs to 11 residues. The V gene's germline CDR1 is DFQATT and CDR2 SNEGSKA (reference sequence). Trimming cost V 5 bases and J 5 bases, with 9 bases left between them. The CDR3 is CSAPSPTEAFF. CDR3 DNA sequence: TGCAGTGCTCCCTCCCCGACTGAAGCTTTCTTT.

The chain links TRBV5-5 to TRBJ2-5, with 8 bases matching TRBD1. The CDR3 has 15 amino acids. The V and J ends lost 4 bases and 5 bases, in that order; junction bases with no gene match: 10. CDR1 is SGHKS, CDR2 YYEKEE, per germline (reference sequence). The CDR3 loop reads CASSPRQGSFETQYF. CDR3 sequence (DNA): TGTGCCAGCAGCCCCCGACAGGGGTCATTCGAGACCCAGTACTTC.

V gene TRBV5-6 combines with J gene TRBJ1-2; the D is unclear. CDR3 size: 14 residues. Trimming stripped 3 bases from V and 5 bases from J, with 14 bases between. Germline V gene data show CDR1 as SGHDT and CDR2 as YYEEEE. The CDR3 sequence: CASSYRAAEYGYTF. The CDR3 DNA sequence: TGTGCCAGCAGCTACCGAGCCGCGGAGTATGGCTACACCTTC.

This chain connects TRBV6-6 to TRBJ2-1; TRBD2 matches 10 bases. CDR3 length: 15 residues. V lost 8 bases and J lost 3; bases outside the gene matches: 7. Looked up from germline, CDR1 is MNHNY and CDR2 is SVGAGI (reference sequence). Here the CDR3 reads CASYPIAGGYNEQFF. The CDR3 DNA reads TGTGCCAGCTACCCTATAGCGGGGGGCTACAATGAGCAGTTCTTC.

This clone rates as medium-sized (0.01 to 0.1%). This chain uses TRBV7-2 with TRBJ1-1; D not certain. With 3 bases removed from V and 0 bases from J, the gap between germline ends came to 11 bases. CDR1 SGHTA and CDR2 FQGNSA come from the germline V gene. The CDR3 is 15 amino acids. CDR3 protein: CASSLWRSMNTEAFF. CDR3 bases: TGTGCCAGCAGCTTGTGGCGGTCGATGAACACTGAAGCTTTCTTT.

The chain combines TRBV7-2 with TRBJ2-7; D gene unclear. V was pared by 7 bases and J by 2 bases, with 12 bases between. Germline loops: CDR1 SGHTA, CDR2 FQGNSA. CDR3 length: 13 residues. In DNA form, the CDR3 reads TGTGCCAGCACCCCTGGCGGCACCTACGAGCAGTACTTC. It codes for CASTPGGTYEQYF.

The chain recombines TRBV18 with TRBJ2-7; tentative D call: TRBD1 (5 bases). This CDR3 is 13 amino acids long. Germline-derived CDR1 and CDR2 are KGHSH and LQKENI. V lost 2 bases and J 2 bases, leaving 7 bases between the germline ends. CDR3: CASSPGAPYEQYF. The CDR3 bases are TGTGCCAGCTCACCAGGGGCACCCTACGAGCAGTACTTC.

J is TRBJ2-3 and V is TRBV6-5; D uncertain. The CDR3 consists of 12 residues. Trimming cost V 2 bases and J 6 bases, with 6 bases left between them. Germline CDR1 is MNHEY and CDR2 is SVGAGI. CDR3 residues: CASSYGPDTQYF. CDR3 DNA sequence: TGTGCCAGCAGTTACGGGCCGGATACGCAGTATTTT.

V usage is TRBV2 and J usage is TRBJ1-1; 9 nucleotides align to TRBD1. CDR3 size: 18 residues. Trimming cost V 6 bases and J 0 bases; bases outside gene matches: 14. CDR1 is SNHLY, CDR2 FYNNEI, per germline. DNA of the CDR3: TGTGCCAGCAGCGTAAGGATCCCGGGACAGGGAATGAACACTGAAGCTTTCTTT. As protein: CASSVRIPGQGMNTEAFF.

CDR3 sequence (DNA): TGTGCCAGCAGTGAATCCTCGGGACAGGGGACGAATGAGCAGTTCTTC. Amino acids: CASSESSGQGTNEQFF. J is TRBJ2-1 and V is TRBV6-1; TRBD1 matches 10 bases. The junction had 8 bases not matched to a gene; V was cut back by 2 bases and J by 7 bases. This CDR3 spans 16 amino acids. In germline, CDR1 is MNHNS, CDR2 SASEGT.

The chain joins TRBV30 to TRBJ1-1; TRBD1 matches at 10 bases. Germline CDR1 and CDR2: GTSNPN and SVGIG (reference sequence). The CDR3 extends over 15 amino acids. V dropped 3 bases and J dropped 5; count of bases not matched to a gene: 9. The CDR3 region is CAWRFPGQGFTEAFF. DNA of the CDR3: TGTGCCTGGAGGTTTCCGGGACAGGGGTTTACTGAAGCTTTCTTT.

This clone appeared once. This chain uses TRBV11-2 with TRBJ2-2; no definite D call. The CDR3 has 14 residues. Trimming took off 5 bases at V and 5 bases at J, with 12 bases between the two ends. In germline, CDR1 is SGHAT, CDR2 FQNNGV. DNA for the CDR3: TGTGCCAGCAGCCCCCCATCGCGAACCGGGGAGCTGTTTTTT. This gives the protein CASSPPSRTGELFF. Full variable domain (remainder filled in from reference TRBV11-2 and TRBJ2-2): EAGVAQSPRYKIIEKRQSVAFWCNPISGHATLYWYQQILGQGPKLLIQFQNNGVVDDSQLPKDRFSAERLKGVDSTLKIQPAKLEDSAVYLCASSPPSRTGELFFGEGSRLTVL.

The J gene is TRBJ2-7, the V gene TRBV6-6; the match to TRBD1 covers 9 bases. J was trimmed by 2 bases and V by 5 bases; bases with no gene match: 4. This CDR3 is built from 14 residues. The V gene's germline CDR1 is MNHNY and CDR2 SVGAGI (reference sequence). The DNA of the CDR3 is TGTGCCAGCAGTGGCGGGACAGGGCCCTACGAGCAGTACTTC. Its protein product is CASSGGTGPYEQYF.

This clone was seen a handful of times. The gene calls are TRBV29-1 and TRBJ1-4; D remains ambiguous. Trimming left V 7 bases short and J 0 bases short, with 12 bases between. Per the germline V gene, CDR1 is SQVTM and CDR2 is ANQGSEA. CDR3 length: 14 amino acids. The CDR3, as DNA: TGCAGCGGGAGGTCGGATACAACTAATGAAAAACTGTTTTTT. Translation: CSGRSDTTNEKLFF. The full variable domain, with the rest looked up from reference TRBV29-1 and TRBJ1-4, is SAVISQKPSRDICQRGTSLTIQCQVDSQVTMMFWYRQQPGQSLTLIATANQGSEATYESGFVIDKFPISRPNLTFSTLTVSNMSPEDSSIYLCSGRSDTTNEKLFFGSGTQLSVL.

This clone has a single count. The CDR3, as DNA: TGTGCCAGCAGTGAAGGGGTAGAGGACAATCAGCCCCAGCATTTT. Translating it yields CASSEGVEDNQPQHF. The genes are TRBV2 and TRBJ1-5; D ambiguous. Trimming cost V 1 base and J 3 bases, with 10 bases left between them. The germline CDR1 and CDR2 sequences are SNHLY and FYNNEI. This CDR3 contains 15 residues.